A single sample is the source of the 21 T cell receptor beta chains below, sequenced in a study of blood T cells in healthy people across ages. Primed by a sample-barcoded 5' primer and a J-beta primer mix, a second PCR proceeded for 7 to 11 cycles. A single record per CDR3 protein comes from TCRdb applying MiXCR to the 5' RACE reads. The sample consists of about 1.7 million distinct CDR3 sequences, over 25% of them appearing once. Sequenced sample: blood. The origin of the receptors is a woman aged 25-40 years in good health.

The rearrangement links TRBV6-6 to TRBJ1-1; no reliable D call. Germline V gives CDR1 MNHNY, CDR2 SVGAGI (reference sequence). The V gene lost 0 bases and the J gene lost 6 bases, with 11 bases spanning the gap. The CDR3 loop spans 14 amino acids. The CDR3, as DNA: TGTGCCAGCAGTTACTCTTCCGGCGGGCCTGAAGCTTTCTTT. This encodes CASSYSSGGPEAFF.

This clonotype has ten or more counts. The junction shows a germline mismatch at one end, possibly a read error. J is TRBJ2-7 and V is TRBV5-1; possible D gene TRBD1, 6 bases. Looked up from germline, CDR1 is SGHRS and CDR2 is YFSETQ. This CDR3 has 13 amino acids. CDR3 DNA sequence: TGTGCCAGCAGCTTATCAGGGGACTACGAGCAGTACTTC. This translates into CASSLSGDYEQYF.

This clonotype was picked up a small number of times. The chain combines TRBV20-1 with TRBJ1-1; D remains ambiguous. This CDR3 has 10 residues. CDR1 and CDR2 from the germline V gene are DFQATT and SNEGSKA (reference sequence). V dropped 6 bases and J dropped 8 bases, with 10 bases sitting between them. The CDR3 sequence is CSADHSEAFF. The CDR3 nucleotides read TGCAGTGCGGACCACTCGGAAGCTTTCTTT.

This rearrangement joins TRBV29-1 to TRBJ2-3; perhaps TRBD1 as D (6 bases). The germline gives CDR1 SQVTM, CDR2 ANQGSEA. V was pared by 5 bases and J by 0 bases, with 12 bases between. This CDR3 is 14 amino acids long. In DNA form, the CDR3 reads TGCAGCGTTTTCCCAGACAGGAGCACAGATACGCAGTATTTT. Protein: CSVFPDRSTDTQYF.

The CDR3 protein is CASSRTGVMNTIYF. For the CDR3, the DNA is TGTGCCAGCAGCCGGACAGGGGTTATGAACACCATATATTTT. This chain connects TRBV6-5 to TRBJ1-3; 9 positions agree with TRBD1. Per the germline V gene, CDR1 is MNHEY and CDR2 is SVGAGI. V lost 6 bases and J lost 7; bases outside the gene matches: 7. This CDR3 is built from 14 residues.

This clonotype showed up many times. The chain uses TRBV6-6 and TRBJ2-3; 8 positions agree with TRBD2. CDR3 length equals 15 residues. Germline V CDR1 and CDR2: MNHNY, SVGAGI (reference sequence). With V trimmed by 6 bases and J by 2 bases, 7 bases remained unmatched. Here the CDR3 DNA reads TGTGCCAGCAGACGTCCTAGCGGGTACACAGATACGCAGTATTTT. Translated: CASRRPSGYTDTQYF.

V gene TRBV7-6 combines with J gene TRBJ1-3; no firm D call. CDR1 and CDR2 from the germline V gene are SGHVS and FNYEAQ. This CDR3 is built from 15 residues. Trimming took 2 bases from V and 0 from J, leaving 8 bases between them. The CDR3 region is CASSLNSLSGNTIYF. CDR3 in DNA: TGTGCCAGCAGCTTAAACAGTCTCTCTGGAAACACCATATATTTT.

This clonotype has only a few counts. The V and J genes are TRBV28 and TRBJ2-1, with D perhaps matching TRBD2 (5 bases). The CDR3 extends over 15 amino acids. Germline loops: CDR1 MDHEN, CDR2 SYDVKM. V dropped 5 bases and J dropped 7 bases, with 18 bases sitting between them. In DNA, the CDR3 is TGTGCCAGCAGTAAAGGGAGTCGGTCGGGAAATGAGCAGTTCTTC. Translating it yields CASSKGSRSGNEQFF.

This clonotype was counted ten times or more. The J gene is TRBJ2-7, the V gene TRBV7-2; the match to TRBD2 covers 8 bases. The CDR3 length is 14 residues. CDR1 is SGHTA and CDR2 is FQGNSA in the germline V gene. The trim removed 1 base at V and 5 bases at J, leaving 4 bases unmatched. Here the CDR3 DNA reads TGTGCCAGCAGCTTAGGGACTAGCTACCACGAGCAGTACTTC. This codes for CASSLGTSYHEQYF.

This clonotype was seen repeatedly, ten times or more. V is TRBV20-1 and J is TRBJ1-4; D is unclear. This CDR3 contains 15 residues. Trimming removed 0 bases from V and 5 bases from J, with 13 bases in between. Germline V lookup: CDR1 DFQATT, CDR2 SNEGSKA (reference sequence). The DNA for the CDR3 is TGCAGTGCTAGAGATCGGCGGCAGATAAATGAAAAACTGTTTTTT. Its protein product is CSARDRRQINEKLFF.

At least ten counts were recorded for this clonotype. This chain uses TRBV12-3 or TRBV12-4 with TRBJ2-1; no clear D gene. V was pared by 7 bases and J by 8 bases, with 15 bases between. This CDR3 region has 13 residues. CDR3 residues: CASTHPLVHEQFF. The DNA for the CDR3 is TGTGCCAGCACCCACCCGCTAGTCCATGAGCAGTTCTTC.

This clonotype has a count of ten or more. The V and J genes are TRBV7-2 and TRBJ1-2; D remains ambiguous. Trimming stripped 0 bases from V and 4 bases from J, with 12 bases between. This CDR3 has 15 amino acids. Germline CDR1 and CDR2: SGHTA and FQGNSA. The CDR3 loop is CASSLALIASYGYTF. CDR3 DNA sequence: TGTGCCAGCAGCTTAGCCCTGATAGCCAGCTATGGCTACACCTTC.

This clonotype was observed a few times. The chain combines TRBV12-3 or TRBV12-4 with TRBJ2-3; maybe TRBD1 (6 bases). V dropped 6 bases and J dropped 0 bases, with 16 bases sitting between them. CDR3 length: 16 residues. CDR3 in DNA: TGTGCCAGCAGCTCTTCCCAGGGGTATAGCACAGATACGCAGTATTTT. It is translated as CASSSSQGYSTDTQYF.

There are many counts of this clonotype. The chain carries TRBV5-1 and TRBJ2-7; no definite D call. V was pared by 0 bases and J by 5 bases, with 12 bases between. The CDR3 sequence is 14 residues long. Germline CDR1 SGHRS, CDR2 YFSETQ. CDR3 sequence reads: CASSLGFSPDEQYF. The CDR3 DNA reads TGCGCCAGCAGCTTGGGCTTTAGCCCCGACGAGCAGTACTTC.

V usage is TRBV15 and J usage is TRBJ1-5; possibly TRBD1 for D (5 bases). The length of the CDR3 is 14 residues. The germline V gene has CDR1 LNHNV and CDR2 YYDKDF (reference sequence). Trimming pared 7 bases from V and 3 bases from J, leaving 13 bases between. CDR3 amino acids: CATKNPGSNQPQHF. In DNA form, the CDR3 reads TGTGCCACCAAAAACCCAGGGTCCAATCAGCCCCAGCATTTT.

The rearrangement links TRBV19 to TRBJ1-4; possibly TRBD1 for D (5 bases). The CDR3 is 15 residues long. From germline, CDR1 is LNHDA and CDR2 SQIVND (reference sequence). The V end lost 6 bases, the J end lost 3 bases, and 14 bases lay between the germline ends. The CDR3 DNA reads as TGTGCCAGTAGCTCAACGGGGGACCCTAATGAAAAACTGTTTTTT. It yields the protein CASSSTGDPNEKLFF.

This sequence joins TRBV20-1 and TRBJ2-1; TRBD2 aligns across 9 bases. Germline V CDR1 and CDR2: DFQATT, SNEGSKA (reference sequence). The CDR3 has 15 amino acids. Trimming took 3 bases from V and 6 from J; bases not matched to a gene: 9. This CDR3 is CSASETSGLGNEQFF. CDR3 sequence (DNA): TGCAGTGCTAGTGAAACTAGCGGGTTGGGCAATGAGCAGTTCTTC.

The rearrangement joins TRBV11-3 to TRBJ2-1, with unresolved D. With 0 bases removed from V and 4 bases from J, the gap between germline ends came to 7 bases. The V gene's germline CDR1 is SGHNT and CDR2 YENEEA. This CDR3 region has 14 residues. The CDR3 nucleotides read TGTGCCAGCAGCTTAGATCATGAATACAATGAGCAGTTCTTC. It specifies CASSLDHEYNEQFF.

The genes are TRBV5-1 and TRBJ2-6; D remains unclear. The germline V and J ends were trimmed by 7 bases and 0 bases, with 11 bases remaining between them. The length of the CDR3 is 15 residues. CDR1 and CDR2 from the germline V gene are SGHRS and YFSETQ. This chain's CDR3 is CASCLSVSGANVLTF. CDR3 DNA sequence: TGCGCCAGCTGCCTCTCAGTCTCTGGGGCCAACGTCCTGACTTTC.

In the case of this clonotype: A much larger clone sits a single nucleotide away, making a read error possible. J is TRBJ1-2 and V is TRBV5-1; TRBD1 might be the D (6 bases). This CDR3 contains 14 residues. In germline, CDR1 is SGHRS, CDR2 YFSETQ. In DNA, the CDR3 is TGCGCCAGCAGTTCAACACAGGGCGACTATGGCCACACCTTC. Amino acids: CASSSTQGDYGHTF.

The gene calls are TRBV6-5 and TRBJ1-2, with D tentatively TRBD1 (5 bases). Germline CDR1 and CDR2: MNHEY and SVGAGI. The V and J ends lost 7 bases and 8 bases respectively, with 17 bases between them. The CDR3 extends over 13 amino acids. This CDR3 is CASNRGWGLGYTF. In DNA, the CDR3 is TGTGCCAGCAACAGAGGTTGGGGCTTAGGCTACACCTTC.